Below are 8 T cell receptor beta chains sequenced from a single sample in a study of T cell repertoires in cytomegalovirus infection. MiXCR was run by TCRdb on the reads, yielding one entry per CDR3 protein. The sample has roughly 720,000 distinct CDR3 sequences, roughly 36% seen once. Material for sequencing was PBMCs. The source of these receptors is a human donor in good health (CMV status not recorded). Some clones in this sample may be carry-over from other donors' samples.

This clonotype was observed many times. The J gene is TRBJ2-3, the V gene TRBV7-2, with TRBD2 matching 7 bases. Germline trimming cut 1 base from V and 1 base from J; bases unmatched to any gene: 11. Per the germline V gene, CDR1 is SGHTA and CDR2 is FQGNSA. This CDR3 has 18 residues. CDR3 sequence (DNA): TGTGCCAGCAGCTTAGTCCTGCAGCGGGGCTGGGGCACAGATACGCAGTATTTT. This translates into CASSLVLQRGWGTDTQYF.

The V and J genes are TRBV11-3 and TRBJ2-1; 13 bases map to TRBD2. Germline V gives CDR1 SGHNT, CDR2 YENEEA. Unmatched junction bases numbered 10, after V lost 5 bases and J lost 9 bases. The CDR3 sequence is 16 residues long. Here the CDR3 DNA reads TGTGCCAGCAGCCCCCGGACTAGCGGGAGATCCAGTGAGCAGTTCTTC. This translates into CASSPRTSGRSSEQFF.

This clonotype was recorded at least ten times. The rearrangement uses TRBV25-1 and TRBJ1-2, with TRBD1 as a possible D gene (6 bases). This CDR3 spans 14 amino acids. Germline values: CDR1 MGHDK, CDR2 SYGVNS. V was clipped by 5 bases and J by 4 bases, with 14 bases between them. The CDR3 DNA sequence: TGTGCCAGCAGTCATACAGGGTATAGCTATGGCTACACCTTC. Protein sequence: CASSHTGYSYGYTF.

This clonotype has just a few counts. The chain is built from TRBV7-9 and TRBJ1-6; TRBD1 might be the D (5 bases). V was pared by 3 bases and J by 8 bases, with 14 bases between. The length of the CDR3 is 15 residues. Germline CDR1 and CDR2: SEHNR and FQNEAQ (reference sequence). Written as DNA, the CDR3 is TGTGCCAGCAGCTTGGAGCTCAGGGCAGATTCACCCCTCCACTTT. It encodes CASSLELRADSPLHF.

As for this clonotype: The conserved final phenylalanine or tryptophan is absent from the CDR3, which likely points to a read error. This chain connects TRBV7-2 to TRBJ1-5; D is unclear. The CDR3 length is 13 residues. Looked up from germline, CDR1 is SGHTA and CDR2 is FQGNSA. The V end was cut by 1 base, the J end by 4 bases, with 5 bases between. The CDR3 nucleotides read TGTGCCAGCAGCTTAGGGCAGAATCAGCCCCAGCATTTG. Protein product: CASSLGQNQPQHL.

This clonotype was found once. CDR3 DNA sequence: TGTGCCAGCAGCGTGCGGGCGGGGGGGTCCTACAATGAGCAGTTCTTC. Amino acid sequence: CASSVRAGGSYNEQFF. The chain employs TRBV9 and TRBJ2-1, with TRBD2 identical over 9 bases. Trimming removed 2 bases from V and 1 base from J; junction bases left unmatched: 4. There are 16 residues in the CDR3. Looked up from germline, CDR1 is SGDLS and CDR2 is YYNGEE.

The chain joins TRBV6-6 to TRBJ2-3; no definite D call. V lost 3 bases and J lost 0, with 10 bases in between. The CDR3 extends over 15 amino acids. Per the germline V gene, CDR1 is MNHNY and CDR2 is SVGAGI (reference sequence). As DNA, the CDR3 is TGTGCCAGCAGTTATACCCAGTTGAGCACAGATACGCAGTATTTT. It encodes CASSYTQLSTDTQYF.

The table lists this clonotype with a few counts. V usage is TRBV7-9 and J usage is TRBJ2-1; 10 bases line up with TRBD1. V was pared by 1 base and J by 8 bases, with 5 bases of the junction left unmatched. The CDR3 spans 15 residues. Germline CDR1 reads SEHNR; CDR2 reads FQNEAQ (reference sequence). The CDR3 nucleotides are TGTGCCAGCAGCTTAGGACGGGACAGGGGCCATGAGCAGTTCTTC. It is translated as CASSLGRDRGHEQFF.